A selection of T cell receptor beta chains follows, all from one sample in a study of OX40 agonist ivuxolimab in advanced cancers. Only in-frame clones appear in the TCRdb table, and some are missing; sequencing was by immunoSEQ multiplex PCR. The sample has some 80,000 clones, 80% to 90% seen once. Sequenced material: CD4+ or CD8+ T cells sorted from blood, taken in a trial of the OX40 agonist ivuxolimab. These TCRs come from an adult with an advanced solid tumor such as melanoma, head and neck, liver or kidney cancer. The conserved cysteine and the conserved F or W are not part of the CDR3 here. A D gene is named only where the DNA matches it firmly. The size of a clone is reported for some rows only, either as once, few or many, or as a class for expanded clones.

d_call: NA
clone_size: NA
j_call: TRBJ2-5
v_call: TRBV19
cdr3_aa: ASSIGETREETQY

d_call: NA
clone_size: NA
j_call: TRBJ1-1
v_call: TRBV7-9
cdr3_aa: ASSFPGNTEAF

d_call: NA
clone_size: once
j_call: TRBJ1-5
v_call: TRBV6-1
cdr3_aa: ASSERAVQPQH

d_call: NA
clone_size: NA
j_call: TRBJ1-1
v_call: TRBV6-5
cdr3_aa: ASSYQRGTEAF

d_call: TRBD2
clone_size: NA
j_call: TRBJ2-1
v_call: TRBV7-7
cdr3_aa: ASSLGSSGRSYNEQF

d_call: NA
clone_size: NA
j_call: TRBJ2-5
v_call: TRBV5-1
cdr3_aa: ASSSGETQY

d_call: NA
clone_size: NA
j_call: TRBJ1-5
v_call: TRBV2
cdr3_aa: ASSPEQGSNQPQH

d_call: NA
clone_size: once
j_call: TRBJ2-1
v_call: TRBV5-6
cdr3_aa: ASSLEGDPWDEQF

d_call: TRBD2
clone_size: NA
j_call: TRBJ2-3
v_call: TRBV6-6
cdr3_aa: ASSGLAGITDTQY

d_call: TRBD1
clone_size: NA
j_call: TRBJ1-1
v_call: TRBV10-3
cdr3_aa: AINTGEHTEAF

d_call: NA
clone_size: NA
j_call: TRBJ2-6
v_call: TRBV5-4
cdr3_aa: ASSTYSGANVLT

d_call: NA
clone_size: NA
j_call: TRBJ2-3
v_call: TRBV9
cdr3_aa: ASSVDLTDTQY

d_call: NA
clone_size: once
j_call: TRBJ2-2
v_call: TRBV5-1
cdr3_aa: ASSLGQDTGELF

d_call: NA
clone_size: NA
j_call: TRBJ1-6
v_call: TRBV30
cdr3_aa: AWSVSGGPYNSPLH

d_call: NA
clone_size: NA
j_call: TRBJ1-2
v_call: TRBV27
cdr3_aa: ASSFVGAGVYGYT

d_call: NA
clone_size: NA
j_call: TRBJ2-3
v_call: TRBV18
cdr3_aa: ASSPLDGPTDTQY

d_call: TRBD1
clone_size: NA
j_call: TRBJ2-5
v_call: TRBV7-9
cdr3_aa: ASSLTDRGLETQY

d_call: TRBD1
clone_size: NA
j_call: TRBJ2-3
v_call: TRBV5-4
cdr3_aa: ASSLADGTGVRDTQY

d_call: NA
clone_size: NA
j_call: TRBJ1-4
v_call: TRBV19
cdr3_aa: ASSPWTENEKLF

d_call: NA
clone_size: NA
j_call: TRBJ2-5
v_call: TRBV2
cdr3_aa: ASSVLFRDTSGTQY

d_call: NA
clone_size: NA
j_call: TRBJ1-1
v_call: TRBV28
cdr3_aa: ASSLSYGAF

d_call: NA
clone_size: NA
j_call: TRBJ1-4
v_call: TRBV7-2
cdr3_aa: ASSLSTNEKLF

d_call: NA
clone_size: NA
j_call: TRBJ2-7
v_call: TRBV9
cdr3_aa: ASNGAFATGEQY

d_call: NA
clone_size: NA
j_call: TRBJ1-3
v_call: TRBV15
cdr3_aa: ATSRDLGDLGNTIY

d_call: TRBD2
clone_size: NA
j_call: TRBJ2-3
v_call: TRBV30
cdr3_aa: AWSEGLAGGDTQY

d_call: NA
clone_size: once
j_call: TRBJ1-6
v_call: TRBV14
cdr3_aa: ASSLGRNNSPLH

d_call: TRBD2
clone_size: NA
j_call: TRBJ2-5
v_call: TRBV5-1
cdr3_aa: ASSSGLAGGPAETQY

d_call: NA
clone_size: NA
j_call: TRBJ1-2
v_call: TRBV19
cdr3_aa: ASSISGQDGYT

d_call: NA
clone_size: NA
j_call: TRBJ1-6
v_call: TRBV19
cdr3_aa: ASSPGIANSPLH

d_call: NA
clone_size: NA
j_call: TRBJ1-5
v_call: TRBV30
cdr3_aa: AWTSRGNQPQH

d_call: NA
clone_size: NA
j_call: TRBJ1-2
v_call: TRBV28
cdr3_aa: ASSRIGVYGYT

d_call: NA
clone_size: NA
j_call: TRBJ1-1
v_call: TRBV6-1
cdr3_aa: ASSEGTEAF

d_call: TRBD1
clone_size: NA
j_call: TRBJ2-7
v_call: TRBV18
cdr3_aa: ASSPPDRVYEQY

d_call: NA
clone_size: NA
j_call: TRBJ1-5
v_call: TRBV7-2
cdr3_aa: ASSLVGGGGNQPQH

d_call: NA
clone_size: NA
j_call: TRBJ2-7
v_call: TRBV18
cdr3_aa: ASSLSGGSYEQY

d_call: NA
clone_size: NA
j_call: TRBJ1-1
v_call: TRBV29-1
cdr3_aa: SIANYTEAF

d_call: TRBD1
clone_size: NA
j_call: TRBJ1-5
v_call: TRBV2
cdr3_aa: ASSWGQGSNQPQH

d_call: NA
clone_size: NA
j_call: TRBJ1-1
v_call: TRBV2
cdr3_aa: ASSTVNTEAF

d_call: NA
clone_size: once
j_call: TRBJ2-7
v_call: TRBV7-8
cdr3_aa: ASSPAGYEQY

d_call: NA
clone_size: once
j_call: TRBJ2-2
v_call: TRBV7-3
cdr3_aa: ASSFKSTGELF

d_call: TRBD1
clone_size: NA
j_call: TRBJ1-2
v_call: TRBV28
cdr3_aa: ASSRQTGNYGYT

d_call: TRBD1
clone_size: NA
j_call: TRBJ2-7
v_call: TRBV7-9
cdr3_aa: ASSRTGGEQY

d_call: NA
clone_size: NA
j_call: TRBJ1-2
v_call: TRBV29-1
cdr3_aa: SVEEGAGGGYGYT

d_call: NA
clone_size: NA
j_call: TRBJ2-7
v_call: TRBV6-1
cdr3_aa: ASSGGPRGNPYEQY

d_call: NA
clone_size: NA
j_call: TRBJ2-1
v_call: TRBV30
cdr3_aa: AWSRGSGPQF

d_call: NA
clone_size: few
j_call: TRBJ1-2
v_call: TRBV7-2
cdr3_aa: ASSLFAGNYGYT

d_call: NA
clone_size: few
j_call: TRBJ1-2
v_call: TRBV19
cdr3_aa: ASSLTYGYT

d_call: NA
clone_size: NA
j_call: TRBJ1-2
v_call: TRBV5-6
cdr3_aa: ASSFSFYGYT

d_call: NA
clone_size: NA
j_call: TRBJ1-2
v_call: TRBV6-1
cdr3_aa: ASIGGWQENYGYT

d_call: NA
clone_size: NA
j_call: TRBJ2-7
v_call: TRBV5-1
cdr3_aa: ASSLGQVDEQY

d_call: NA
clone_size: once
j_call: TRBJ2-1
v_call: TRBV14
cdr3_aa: ASSQDRPPLAEQF

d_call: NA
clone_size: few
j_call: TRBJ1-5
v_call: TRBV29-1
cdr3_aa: SVAGAPNQPQH

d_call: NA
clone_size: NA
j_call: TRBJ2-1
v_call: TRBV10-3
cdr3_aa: ATLDGTPGNEQF